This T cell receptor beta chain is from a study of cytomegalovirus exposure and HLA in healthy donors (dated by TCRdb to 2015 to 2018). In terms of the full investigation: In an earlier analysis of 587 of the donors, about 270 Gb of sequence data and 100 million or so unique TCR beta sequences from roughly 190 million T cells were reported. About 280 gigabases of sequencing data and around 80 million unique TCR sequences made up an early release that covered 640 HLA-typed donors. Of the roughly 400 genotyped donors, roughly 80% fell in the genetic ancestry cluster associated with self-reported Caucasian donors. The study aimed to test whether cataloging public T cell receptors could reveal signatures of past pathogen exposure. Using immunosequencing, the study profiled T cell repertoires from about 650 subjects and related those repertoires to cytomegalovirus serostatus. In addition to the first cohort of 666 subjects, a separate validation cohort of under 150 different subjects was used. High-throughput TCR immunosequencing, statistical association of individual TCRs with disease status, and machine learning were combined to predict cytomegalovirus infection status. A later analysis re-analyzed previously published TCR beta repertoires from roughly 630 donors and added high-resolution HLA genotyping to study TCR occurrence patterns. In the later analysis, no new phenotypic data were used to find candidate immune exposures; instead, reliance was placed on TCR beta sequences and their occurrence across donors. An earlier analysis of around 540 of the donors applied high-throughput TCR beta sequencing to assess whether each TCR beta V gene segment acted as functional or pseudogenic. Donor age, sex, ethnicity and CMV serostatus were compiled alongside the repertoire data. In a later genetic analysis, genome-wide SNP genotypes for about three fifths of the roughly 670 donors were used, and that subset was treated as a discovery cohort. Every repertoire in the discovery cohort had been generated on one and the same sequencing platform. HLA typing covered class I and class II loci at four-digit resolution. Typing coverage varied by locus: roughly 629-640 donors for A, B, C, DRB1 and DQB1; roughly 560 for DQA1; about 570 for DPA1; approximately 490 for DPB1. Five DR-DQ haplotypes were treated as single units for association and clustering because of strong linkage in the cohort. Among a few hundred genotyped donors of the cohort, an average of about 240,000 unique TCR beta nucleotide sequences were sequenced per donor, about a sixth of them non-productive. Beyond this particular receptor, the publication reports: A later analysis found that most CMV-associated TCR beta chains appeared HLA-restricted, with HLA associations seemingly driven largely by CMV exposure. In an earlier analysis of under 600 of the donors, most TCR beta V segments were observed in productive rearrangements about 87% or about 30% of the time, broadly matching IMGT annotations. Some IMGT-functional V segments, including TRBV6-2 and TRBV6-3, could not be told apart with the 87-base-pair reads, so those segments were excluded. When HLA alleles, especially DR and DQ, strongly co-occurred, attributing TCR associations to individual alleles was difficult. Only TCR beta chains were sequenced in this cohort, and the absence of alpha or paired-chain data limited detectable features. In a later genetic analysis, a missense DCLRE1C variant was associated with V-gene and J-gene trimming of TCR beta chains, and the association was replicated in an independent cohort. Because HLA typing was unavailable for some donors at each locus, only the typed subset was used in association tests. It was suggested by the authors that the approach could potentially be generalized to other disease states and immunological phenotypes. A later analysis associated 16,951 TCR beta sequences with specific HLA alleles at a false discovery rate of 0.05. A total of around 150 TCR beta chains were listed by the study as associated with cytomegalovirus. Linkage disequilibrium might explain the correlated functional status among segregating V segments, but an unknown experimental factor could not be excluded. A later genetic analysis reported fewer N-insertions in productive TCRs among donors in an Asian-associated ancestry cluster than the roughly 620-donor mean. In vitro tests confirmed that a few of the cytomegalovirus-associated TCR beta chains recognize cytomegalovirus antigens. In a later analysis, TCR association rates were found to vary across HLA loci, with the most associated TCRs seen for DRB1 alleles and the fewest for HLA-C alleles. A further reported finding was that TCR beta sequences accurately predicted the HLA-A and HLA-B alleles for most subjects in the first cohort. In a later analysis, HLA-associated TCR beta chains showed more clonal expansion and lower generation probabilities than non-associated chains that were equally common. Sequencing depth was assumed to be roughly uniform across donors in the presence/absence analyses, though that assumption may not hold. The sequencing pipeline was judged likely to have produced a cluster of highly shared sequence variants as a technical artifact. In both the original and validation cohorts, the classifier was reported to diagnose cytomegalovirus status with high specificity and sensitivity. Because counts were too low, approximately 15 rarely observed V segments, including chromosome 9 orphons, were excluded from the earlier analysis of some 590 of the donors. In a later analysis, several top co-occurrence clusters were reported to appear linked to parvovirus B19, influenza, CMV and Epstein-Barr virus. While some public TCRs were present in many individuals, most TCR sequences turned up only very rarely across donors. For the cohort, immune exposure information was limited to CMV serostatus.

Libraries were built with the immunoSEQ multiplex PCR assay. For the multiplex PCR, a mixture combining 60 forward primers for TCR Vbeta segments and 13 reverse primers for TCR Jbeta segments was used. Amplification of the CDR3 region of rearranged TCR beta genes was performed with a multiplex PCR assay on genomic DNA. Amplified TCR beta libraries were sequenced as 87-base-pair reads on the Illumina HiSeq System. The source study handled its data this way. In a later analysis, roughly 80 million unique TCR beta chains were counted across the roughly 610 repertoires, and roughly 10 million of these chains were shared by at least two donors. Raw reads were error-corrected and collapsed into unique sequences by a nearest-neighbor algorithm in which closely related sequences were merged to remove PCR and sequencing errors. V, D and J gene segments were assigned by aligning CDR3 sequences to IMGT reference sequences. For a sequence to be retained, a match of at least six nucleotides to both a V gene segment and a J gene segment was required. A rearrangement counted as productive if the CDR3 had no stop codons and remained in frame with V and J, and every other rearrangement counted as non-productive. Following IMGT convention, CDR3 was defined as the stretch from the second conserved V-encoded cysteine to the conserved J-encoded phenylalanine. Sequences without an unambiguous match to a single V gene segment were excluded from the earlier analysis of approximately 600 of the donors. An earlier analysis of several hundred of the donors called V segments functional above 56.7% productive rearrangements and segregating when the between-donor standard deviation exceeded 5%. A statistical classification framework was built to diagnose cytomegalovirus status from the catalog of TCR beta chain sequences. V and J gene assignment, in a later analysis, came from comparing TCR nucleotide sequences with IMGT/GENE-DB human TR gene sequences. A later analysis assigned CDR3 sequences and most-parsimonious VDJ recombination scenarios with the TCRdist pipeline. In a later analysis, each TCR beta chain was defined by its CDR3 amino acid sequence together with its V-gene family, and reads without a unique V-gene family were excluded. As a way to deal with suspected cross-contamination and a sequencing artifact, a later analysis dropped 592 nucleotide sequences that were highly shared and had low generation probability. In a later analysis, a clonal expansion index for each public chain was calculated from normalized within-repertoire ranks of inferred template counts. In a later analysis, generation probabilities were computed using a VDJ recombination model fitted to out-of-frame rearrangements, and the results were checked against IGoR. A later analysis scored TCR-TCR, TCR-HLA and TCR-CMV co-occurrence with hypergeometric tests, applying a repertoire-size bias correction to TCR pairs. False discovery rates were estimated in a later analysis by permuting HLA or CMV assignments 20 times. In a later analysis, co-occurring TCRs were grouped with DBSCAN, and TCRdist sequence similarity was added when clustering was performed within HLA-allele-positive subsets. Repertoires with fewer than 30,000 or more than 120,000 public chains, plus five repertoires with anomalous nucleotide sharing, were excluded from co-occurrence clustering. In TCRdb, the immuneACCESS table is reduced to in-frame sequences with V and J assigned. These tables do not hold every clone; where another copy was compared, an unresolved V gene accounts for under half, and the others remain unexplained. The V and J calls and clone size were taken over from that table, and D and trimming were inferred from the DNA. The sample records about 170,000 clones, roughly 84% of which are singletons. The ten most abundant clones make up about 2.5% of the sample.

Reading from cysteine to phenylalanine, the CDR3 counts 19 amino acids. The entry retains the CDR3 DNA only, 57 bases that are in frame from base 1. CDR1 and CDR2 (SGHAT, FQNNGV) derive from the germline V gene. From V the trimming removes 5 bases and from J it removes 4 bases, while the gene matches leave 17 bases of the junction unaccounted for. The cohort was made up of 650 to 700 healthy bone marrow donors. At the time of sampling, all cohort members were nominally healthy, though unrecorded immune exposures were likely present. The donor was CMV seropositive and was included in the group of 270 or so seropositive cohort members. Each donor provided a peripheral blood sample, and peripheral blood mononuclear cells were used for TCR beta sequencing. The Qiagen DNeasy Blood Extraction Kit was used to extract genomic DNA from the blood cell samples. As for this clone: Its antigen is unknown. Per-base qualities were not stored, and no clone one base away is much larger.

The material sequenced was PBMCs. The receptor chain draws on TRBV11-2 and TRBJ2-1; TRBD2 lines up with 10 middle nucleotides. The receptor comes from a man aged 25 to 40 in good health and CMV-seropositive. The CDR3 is CASSNRGRGLAGEYNEQFF. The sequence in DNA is TGTGCCAGCAGCAACCGGGGCAGGGGCCTAGCGGGAGAATACAATGAGCAGTTCTTC.